The source of this TCR beta chain is a study of CD8 T cells in Susac syndrome. CD8+ and CD4+ T cells from blood underwent TCR beta sequencing, which was carried out in a high-throughput format. The V gene's germline CDR1 is MNHEY and CDR2 SVGAGI. The CDR3 covers 14 residues. The junction had 6 bases not matched to a gene; V was cut back by 5 bases and J by 8 bases. General observations from the study: TCR sequencing and HLA analysis covered a relatively small number of individuals.

RNA, at roughly 0.45 to 1 ug, was reverse transcribed with random hexamers. An immunoSEQ multiplex PCR amplified TCR beta CDR3 over 54 Vbeta and 13 Jbeta. Using its own MiXCR run on the immunoSEQ multiplex PCR reads, TCRdb lists one record per CDR3 protein. The sample yields 150,000 or so distinct CDR3 sequences, under 95% seen once. Of note for this clonotype: Its target is not known.

The rearrangement joins TRBV6-5 to TRBJ2-4, with 10 bases lining up with TRBD1. Material for sequencing was CD4+ T cells from PBMCs. The clonotype originates from a human donor in good health. The CDR3 DNA sequence: TGTGCCAGCAGTAGGACAGGGGGTTTTGACATTCAGTACTTC. Amino acids: CASSRTGGFDIQYF.